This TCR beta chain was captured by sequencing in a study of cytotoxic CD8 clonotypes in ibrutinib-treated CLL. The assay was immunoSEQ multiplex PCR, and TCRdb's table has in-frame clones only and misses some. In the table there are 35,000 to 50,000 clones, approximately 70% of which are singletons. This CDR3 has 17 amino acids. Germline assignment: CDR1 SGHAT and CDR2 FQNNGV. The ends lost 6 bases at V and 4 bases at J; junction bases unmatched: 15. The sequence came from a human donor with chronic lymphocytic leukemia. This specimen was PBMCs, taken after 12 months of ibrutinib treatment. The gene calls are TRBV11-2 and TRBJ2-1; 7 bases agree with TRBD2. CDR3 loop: CASSRSLAAIPYNEQFF. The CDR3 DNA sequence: TGTGCCAGCAGTCGATCCCTAGCGGCCATCCCATACAATGAGCAGTTCTTC.